The 14 T cell receptor beta chains given below trace back to one sample, sequenced in a study of tumor and adjacent non-tumor tissue in lung cancer. TCRbeta libraries were built with three rounds of nested PCR, modified from ARM-PCR. TCRdb used MiXCR to reprocess the multiplex PCR reads, holding one entry per CDR3 protein. The profile shows about 100,000 distinct CDR3 sequences, 50% to 70% of them singletons. RNA was extracted from bulk tissue without any cell sorting. More than 3 cm separated this lung sample from the edge of the tumor. Sequenced material: distant non-tumor lung tissue. These receptor sequences come from a young man with non-small cell lung cancer.

This clonotype was recorded at least ten times. The rearrangement uses TRBV12-3 or TRBV12-4 and TRBJ2-2, with a tentative D call TRBD1 (5 bases). V lost 6 bases and J lost 4, with 9 bases in between. The CDR3 loop spans 13 amino acids. The CDR3 protein is CASRETATGELFF. For the CDR3, the DNA is TGTGCCAGCAGGGAGACAGCCACCGGGGAGCTGTTTTTT.

A remark on this clonotype: A read error may explain this, as a much larger clone is one base away. In this CDR3 the conserved last residue, phenylalanine or tryptophan, is missing, so a read error is likely. V gene TRBV7-8 combines with J gene TRBJ2-2; no reliable D call. Looked up from germline, CDR1 is SGHVS and CDR2 is FQNEAQ. CDR3 length: 11 residues. V was pared by 2 bases and J by 5 bases, with 0 bases between. The CDR3 loop is CASSLTGELFL. The CDR3, as DNA: TGTGCCAGCAGCTTAACCGGGGAGCTGTTTCTT.

About this clonotype itself: The conserved phenylalanine or tryptophan is not found at the CDR3 terminus, so this likely reflects a read error. This chain links TRBV6-5 with TRBJ2-2; 7 bases fit TRBD2. CDR1 MNHEY and CDR2 SVGAGI come from the germline V gene. Germline trimming cut 10 bases from V and 8 bases from J; bases unmatched to any gene: 7. The CDR3 has 12 residues. The CDR3 spells CATDGGGGELFL. CDR3 nucleotide sequence: TGTGCCACCGATGGGGGAGGGGGGGAGCTGTTTCTT.

Remarks on this clonotype: The junction shows a germline mismatch at one end, possibly a read error. V and J are TRBV12-3 or TRBV12-4 and TRBJ2-7; D call uncertain. This CDR3 contains 14 residues. CDR3 nucleotide sequence: TGTGTCAGCAGTCTGGTGCTGCCCCCCTACGAGCAGTACTTC. It is translated as CVSSLVLPPYEQYF.

Details on this clonotype: At one of its ends the junction is not consistent with the germline gene, which may arise from a read error. The V gene is TRBV11-3, the J gene TRBJ1-3, with 9 bases fitting TRBD1. The CDR3 is made up of 16 amino acids. Germline V gene lookup returns CDR1 SGHNT and CDR2 YENEEA. CDR3 loop: CASTPSTGDRENTIYF. CDR3 DNA sequence: TGTGCCAGCACCCCCTCCACAGGGGACAGGGAAAACACCATATATTTC.

Worth noting for this clonotype: The conserved closing phenylalanine or tryptophan is absent in this CDR3, likely reflecting a read error. The CDR3: CASRARSTGELFL. DNA of the CDR3: TGCGCCAGCAGAGCCAGGAGCACCGGGGAGCTGTTTTTA. The chain employs TRBV10-2 and TRBJ2-2, with D uncertain. Germline V lookup: CDR1 WSHSY, CDR2 SAAADI. This CDR3 has 13 amino acids. The V and J ends lost 6 bases and 4 bases respectively, with 9 bases between them.

Note on this clonotype: A junction boundary mismatches the germline segment, possibly from a read error. The rearrangement joins TRBV6-5 to TRBJ2-2; D is perhaps TRBD2 (5 bases). Germline V gene lookup returns CDR1 MNHEY and CDR2 SVGAGI. The CDR3 has 12 amino acids. DNA of the CDR3: TGTGTCAACAGTTACTCGCTCGGGGAGCCGTTTTTT. Protein: CVNSYSLGEPFF.

This clonotype has ten or more counts. The CDR3 loop is CASSSQETQYF. For the CDR3, the DNA is TGCGCCAGCAGCTCCCAAGAGACCCAGTACTTC. The chain carries TRBV5-1 and TRBJ2-5, with no clear D. CDR3 length: 11 residues. In germline, CDR1 is SGHRS, CDR2 YFSETQ. Trimming stripped 3 bases from V and 1 base from J, with 1 base between.

On this clonotype: It may be a read error: a sequence one base away is much more abundant. The chain combines TRBV5-4 with TRBJ2-3, with 9 bases identical to TRBD2. The junction had 10 bases not matched to a gene; V was cut back by 1 base and J by 10 bases. The CDR3 covers 15 residues. Germline loops: CDR1 SGHNT, CDR2 YYREEE (reference sequence). This CDR3 reads CASSLSGGGAGAQYF. The CDR3 bases are TGTGCCAGCAGCTTGTCCGGCGGGGGGGCAGGTGCGCAGTATTTT.

This clonotype came up a few times. This could be a read error, since a much larger clone is one nucleotide away. The chain is built from TRBV4-1 and TRBJ2-7; 9 bases match TRBD1. The V gene end was trimmed by 4 bases and the J gene end by 12 bases; junction bases not matched to a gene: 16. Germline-derived CDR1 and CDR2 are MGHRA and YSYEKL. This CDR3 has 15 amino acids. In DNA, the CDR3 is TGCGCCAGCAGCCCGGAAGGTACAGGGGGCCTCGGGCTGTACTTC. This gives the protein CASSPEGTGGLGLYF.

The table lists this clonotype with a few counts. J is TRBJ2-3 and V is TRBV11-2; D is possibly TRBD1 or TRBD2 (6 bases each). The CDR3 has 18 amino acids. The germline V gene encodes CDR1 SGHAT and CDR2 FQNNGV. V dropped 6 bases and J dropped 6 bases, with 28 bases sitting between them. The CDR3: CASSFNQRGEWASDTQYF. The CDR3 nucleotides read TGTGCCAGCAGTTTTAACCAAAGGGGGGAGTGGGCATCCGATACGCAGTATTTT.

V is TRBV20-1 and J is TRBJ2-1; 7 nucleotides match TRBD1. The trim removed 6 bases at V and 8 bases at J, leaving 19 bases unmatched. The CDR3 has 16 residues. Per germline, CDR1 DFQATT and CDR2 SNEGSKA (reference sequence). As DNA, the CDR3 is TGCAGTGCCTTACAGGGCGTGACAGGGAGTGCGGATGAGCAGTTCTTC. Protein product: CSALQGVTGSADEQFF.

This clonotype was found many times. V gene TRBV6-2 or TRBV6-3 combines with J gene TRBJ1-1; 7 bases map to TRBD1. The CDR3 length is 13 residues. V gave up 6 bases and J gave up 3 bases; unmatched junction bases: 4. Germline V gives CDR1 MNHEY, CDR2 SVGEGT. CDR3 sequence reads: CASRGDSHTEAFF. The CDR3 DNA is TGTGCCAGCAGGGGGGACAGCCACACTGAAGCTTTCTTT.

As for this clonotype: A read error may account for a junction end that differs from germline. CDR3 in DNA: TGTGCCAACAGCACAAGCCCACAGGGGACCGGGGAGTTGTTTTTT. Its protein product is CANSTSPQGTGELFF. The chain recombines TRBV11-1 with TRBJ2-2, with 7 bases that match TRBD1. Germline V lookup: CDR1 SGHAT, CDR2 FQDESV (reference sequence). CDR3 size: 15 residues. Filled out from reference TRBV11-1 and TRBJ2-2, the complete variable domain reads EAEVAQSPRYKITEKSQAVAFWCDPISGHATLYWYRQILGQGPELLVQFQDESVVDDSQLPKDRFSAERLKGVDSTLKIQPAELGDSAMYLCANSTSPQGTGELFFGEGSRLTVL.